This is a list of T cell receptor beta chains from one sample in a study of Graves' ophthalmopathy and Graves' hyperthyroidism. Via MiXCR, TCRdb re-called the multiplex PCR reads, giving one row per CDR3 protein. The sample carries over a million distinct CDR3 sequences, roughly 35% recorded once. Material: peripheral blood or thyroid tissue (not recorded which). All receptors come from an adult man with Graves' hyperthyroidism. The CDR3 runs from the conserved cysteine through the conserved F or W. A D gene is named only where the DNA matches it firmly. Only part of the rows carry a size: once, few, many, or a class if the clone is expanded.

d_gene: -; abundance: many; v_gene: TRBV15; j_gene: TRBJ1-5; CDR3aa: CATSRATGASQPQHF; CDR3nt: TGTGCCACCAGCAGAGCCACGGGAGCAAGTCAGCCCCAGCATTTT
d_gene: TRBD1; abundance: many; v_gene: TRBV9; j_gene: TRBJ2-7; CDR3aa: CASSVGTGEQYF; CDR3nt: TGTGCCAGCAGCGTAGGGACAGGCGAGCAGTACTTC
d_gene: -; abundance: once; v_gene: TRBV24-1; j_gene: TRBJ2-1; CDR3aa: CATSDHRDNLNNEQFF; CDR3nt: TGTGCCACCAGTGATCACCGGGACAACCTCAACAATGAGCAGTTCTTC
d_gene: -; abundance: -; v_gene: TRBV7-2; j_gene: TRBJ1-5; CDR3aa: CASSLDGTQHF; CDR3nt: TGTGCCAGCAGCTTAGACGGGACCCAGCATTTT
d_gene: -; abundance: many; v_gene: TRBV10-3; j_gene: TRBJ2-2; CDR3aa: CAISPQAGVTGELFF; CDR3nt: TGTGCCATCAGTCCTCAGGCAGGGGTGACCGGGGAGCTGTTTTTT
d_gene: -; abundance: -; v_gene: TRBV6-2/TRBV6-3; j_gene: TRBJ1-6; CDR3aa: CASSGQLNSPLHF; CDR3nt: TGTGCCAGCAGCGGACAGCTCAATTCACCCCTCCACTTT
d_gene: TRBD1; abundance: -; v_gene: TRBV7-9; j_gene: TRBJ2-7; CDR3aa: CASSNGQGKGYEQYF; CDR3nt: TGTGCCAGCAGCAACGGACAGGGGAAAGGCTACGAGCAGTACTTC
d_gene: -; abundance: many; v_gene: TRBV12-3/TRBV12-4; j_gene: TRBJ1-2; CDR3aa: CASSPTANYGYTF; CDR3nt: TGTGCCAGCAGTCCTACCGCTAACTATGGCTACACCTTC
d_gene: TRBD2; abundance: few; v_gene: TRBV5-1; j_gene: TRBJ2-7; CDR3aa: CASSITSGNYEQYF; CDR3nt: TGCGCCAGCAGCATCACTAGCGGGAACTACGAGCAGTACTTC
d_gene: -; abundance: many; v_gene: TRBV7-2; j_gene: TRBJ1-5; CDR3aa: CASSFKPDQPQHF; CDR3nt: TGTGCCAGCAGCTTTAAACCAGATCAGCCCCAGCATTTT
d_gene: -; abundance: -; v_gene: TRBV10-3; j_gene: TRBJ2-5; CDR3aa: CAISDQGGQTQYF; CDR3nt: TGTGCCATCAGTGACCAGGGGGGGCAGACCCAGTACTTC
d_gene: TRBD2; abundance: many; v_gene: TRBV11-1; j_gene: TRBJ2-7; CDR3aa: CASSLGGLAGAYEQYF; CDR3nt: TGTGCCAGCAGCTTAGGAGGACTAGCGGGGGCCTACGAGCAGTACTTC
d_gene: TRBD1; abundance: many; v_gene: TRBV9; j_gene: TRBJ2-2; CDR3aa: CASRGTGDTGELFF; CDR3nt: TGTGCCAGCAGGGGGACAGGGGACACCGGGGAGCTGTTTTTT
d_gene: -; abundance: many; v_gene: TRBV6-5; j_gene: TRBJ1-6; CDR3aa: CASSYSSVLGYSPLHF; CDR3nt: TGTGCCAGCAGTTACTCGTCGGTCCTGGGGTATTCACCCCTCCACTTT
d_gene: -; abundance: once; v_gene: TRBV28; j_gene: TRBJ2-7; CDR3aa: CASSFGTWRPYEQYF; CDR3nt: TGTGCCAGCAGTTTTGGTACATGGCGACCTTACGAGCAGTACTTC
d_gene: TRBD2; abundance: -; v_gene: TRBV11-2; j_gene: TRBJ2-5; CDR3aa: CASSLVSGTRAETQYF; CDR3nt: TGTGCCAGCAGCTTAGTCTCGGGGACTAGAGCAGAGACCCAGTACTTC
d_gene: -; abundance: -; v_gene: TRBV19; j_gene: TRBJ2-7; CDR3aa: CASSIGAGPNYEQYF; CDR3nt: TGTGCCAGTAGTATCGGGGCAGGACCTAACTACGAGCAGTACTTC
d_gene: -; abundance: few; v_gene: TRBV6-1; j_gene: TRBJ1-1; CDR3aa: CASINWGNTEAFF; CDR3nt: TGTGCCAGCATCAATTGGGGGAACACTGAAGCTTTCTTT
d_gene: TRBD1; abundance: -; v_gene: TRBV7-9; j_gene: TRBJ1-4; CDR3aa: CASSLLQGYEKLFF; CDR3nt: TGTGCCAGCAGCTTACTACAGGGGTATGAAAAACTGTTTTTT
d_gene: TRBD1; abundance: -; v_gene: TRBV29-1; j_gene: TRBJ2-2; CDR3aa: CSVGDSSGELFF; CDR3nt: TGCAGCGTCGGGGACAGCTCCGGGGAGCTGTTTTTT
d_gene: TRBD1; abundance: many; v_gene: TRBV29-1; j_gene: TRBJ1-1; CDR3aa: CSAGTGSGDTEAFF; CDR3nt: TGCAGCGCCGGGACAGGGAGTGGCGACACTGAAGCTTTCTTT
d_gene: -; abundance: -; v_gene: TRBV4-2; j_gene: TRBJ1-2; CDR3aa: CASSQSGTYGYTF; CDR3nt: TGTGCCAGCAGCCAATCAGGGACCTATGGCTACACCTTC
d_gene: -; abundance: -; v_gene: TRBV2; j_gene: TRBJ1-4; CDR3aa: CASLRETSGANEKLFF; CDR3nt: TGTGCCAGCCTCCGGGAAACTTCAGGAGCTAATGAAAAACTGTTTTTT
d_gene: TRBD1; abundance: many; v_gene: TRBV19; j_gene: TRBJ1-2; CDR3aa: CASSIVQGAQYGYTF; CDR3nt: TGTGCCAGTAGTATAGTCCAGGGGGCGCAGTATGGCTACACCTTC
d_gene: -; abundance: -; v_gene: TRBV7-8; j_gene: TRBJ1-6; CDR3aa: CASRWGLGNSPLHF; CDR3nt: TGTGCCAGCCGGTGGGGGCTGGGGAATTCACCCCTCCACTTT
d_gene: -; abundance: few; v_gene: TRBV7-9; j_gene: TRBJ2-1; CDR3aa: CASSLGAYNEQFF; CDR3nt: TGTGCCAGCAGCTTGGGTGCCTACAATGAGCAGTTCTTC
d_gene: -; abundance: -; v_gene: TRBV7-9; j_gene: TRBJ1-5; CDR3aa: CASGLAPGSNQPQHF; CDR3nt: TGTGCCAGCGGCTTAGCGCCCGGGAGCAATCAGCCCCAGCATTTT
d_gene: -; abundance: many; v_gene: TRBV20-1; j_gene: TRBJ1-5; CDR3aa: CSARDRGYSNQPQHF; CDR3nt: TGCAGTGCTAGAGACCGGGGCTATAGCAATCAGCCCCAGCATTTT
d_gene: -; abundance: -; v_gene: TRBV9; j_gene: TRBJ2-2; CDR3aa: CASSVVGGSRLGELFF; CDR3nt: TGTGCCAGCAGCGTAGTAGGGGGATCCCGGCTAGGGGAGCTGTTTTTT
d_gene: TRBD2; abundance: many; v_gene: TRBV11-2; j_gene: TRBJ2-7; CDR3aa: CASLGGAYEQYF; CDR3nt: TGTGCCAGCCTTGGGGGGGCCTACGAGCAGTACTTC
d_gene: TRBD1; abundance: once; v_gene: TRBV7-9; j_gene: TRBJ1-5; CDR3aa: CAPSGSQGSDQPQHF; CDR3nt: TGTGCCCCCAGCGGCTCACAGGGGAGTGATCAGCCCCAGCATTTT
d_gene: -; abundance: few; v_gene: TRBV11-2; j_gene: TRBJ1-3; CDR3aa: CASSLEAGVHSGNTIYF; CDR3nt: TGTGCCAGCAGCTTAGAGGCGGGGGTCCACTCTGGAAACACCATATATTTT
d_gene: -; abundance: few; v_gene: TRBV5-1; j_gene: TRBJ2-2; CDR3aa: CASSLGPVAVSNTGELFF; CDR3nt: TGCGCCAGCAGCTTGGGTCCTGTGGCGGTCTCGAACACCGGGGAGCTGTTTTTT
d_gene: -; abundance: many; v_gene: TRBV29-1; j_gene: TRBJ1-3; CDR3aa: CSVVDGGSGNTIYF; CDR3nt: TGCAGCGTTGTGGACGGAGGGTCTGGAAACACCATATATTTT
d_gene: TRBD1; abundance: many; v_gene: TRBV2; j_gene: TRBJ2-5; CDR3aa: CASSAPRGETQYF; CDR3nt: TGTGCCAGCAGCGCCCCCAGGGGGGAGACCCAGTACTTC
d_gene: -; abundance: once; v_gene: TRBV10-2; j_gene: TRBJ1-1; CDR3aa: CASSEGAEEAFF; CDR3nt: TGCGCCAGCAGTGAGGGGGCGGAGGAAGCTTTCTTT
d_gene: -; abundance: many; v_gene: TRBV19; j_gene: TRBJ1-5; CDR3aa: CASSIPTNQPQHF; CDR3nt: TGTGCCAGTAGTATTCCCACAAATCAGCCCCAGCATTTT
d_gene: TRBD1; abundance: -; v_gene: TRBV29-1; j_gene: TRBJ1-2; CDR3aa: CSVTTGGNYGYTF; CDR3nt: TGCAGCGTAACGACAGGGGGGAACTATGGCTACACCTTC
d_gene: -; abundance: -; v_gene: TRBV10-3; j_gene: TRBJ2-7; CDR3aa: CAIMRGGSYNEQYF; CDR3nt: TGTGCCATAATGAGGGGGGGCTCCTACAATGAGCAGTACTTC
d_gene: TRBD1; abundance: many; v_gene: TRBV19; j_gene: TRBJ1-4; CDR3aa: CASSPPGTDEKLFF; CDR3nt: TGTGCCAGTAGTCCCCCCGGGACAGATGAAAAACTGTTTTTT